This TCR beta chain is drawn from a study of T cells after yellow fever vaccination. TCRdb re-derived calls from the 5' RACE reads in MiXCR, one entry per CDR3 protein. The sample records approximately 340,000 distinct CDR3 sequences, 8.7% being singletons. This clonotype has only a few counts. V was shortened by 5 bases and J by 1 base, with 8 bases between the two germline ends. This CDR3 region has 13 residues. Germline V gives CDR1 SGHRS, CDR2 YFSETQ. The chain carries TRBV5-1 and TRBJ2-3; no reliable D call. This specimen was PBMCs, taken on the day of the first yellow fever vaccination. The sequence derives from a man aged 18 to 29 who received the YFV17D yellow fever vaccine. This CDR3 reads CASRSAGTDTQYF. In nucleotides, the CDR3 is TGCGCCAGCAGGTCTGCGGGCACAGATACGCAGTATTTT.